The present TCR beta chain was sequenced within a study of T cell repertoires in cytomegalovirus infection. Study context: Based on public TCR beta signatures, there were indications of CMV infection and of a matching HLA type.

Study-level results: Clonotype analysis showed dominance of the ex vivo response by HLA-C-restricted CMV-specific TCR beta clonotypes.

This CDR3 has 15 residues. Germline CDR1 reads SEHNR; CDR2 reads FQNEAQ (reference sequence). V was trimmed by 1 base and J by 4 bases, leaving 12 bases between them. One entry per CDR3 protein, called by TCRdb with MiXCR from the reads. The sample has 70,000 to 95,000 distinct CDR3 sequences, about 29% seen once. This clonotype was detected a few times. Its antigen remains unknown. The material sequenced was CD8+ T cells from cultured PBMCs, taken from culture after CMV antigen stimulation. This receptor was obtained from a human donor in good health (CMV status not recorded). Some clones in this sample may be carry-over from other donors' samples. The V and J genes are TRBV7-9 and TRBJ2-3; D is tentatively TRBD1 or TRBD2 (5 bases each). Here the CDR3 reads CASSLGGMGADTQYF. The DNA for the CDR3 is TGTGCCAGCAGCTTAGGGGGGATGGGAGCAGATACGCAGTATTTT.